The T cell receptor (beta chain) described here comes from a study of T cells in Graves' hyperthyroidism and ophthalmopathy. Newly diagnosed hyperthyroidism patients aged 18 to 65 years had disease lasting under 2 months. Used for diagnoses were clinical symptoms, serum thyroxine and TRAb, thyroid ultrasound and orbital computed tomography. Using RNA transcripts as the source, TCR beta CDR3 regions were amplified. Carried out on the TCR CDR3, a first-round RT-PCR used the HTBI primer set. One entry per CDR3 protein, called by TCRdb with MiXCR from the multiplex PCR reads. There are tens of thousands of distinct CDR3 sequences in the sample; approximately 53% occur only once, and about 35% lies in the top ten. Germline trimming cut 2 bases from V and 5 bases from J; bases unmatched to any gene: 1. CDR3 length: 15 amino acids. Germline V gene lookup returns CDR1 SGDLS and CDR2 YYNGEE.

Source material: peripheral blood or thyroid tissue (not recorded which). The gene calls are TRBV9 and TRBJ1-6, with 10 bases lining up with TRBD1. This sequence was found in a man between 18 and 35 years old with Graves' hyperthyroidism. Written as DNA, the CDR3 is TGTGCCAGCAGCGTGGGGACAGGGGATAATTCACCCCTCCACTTT. As protein: CASSVGTGDNSPLHF. The entire variable domain, with the rest obtained from reference TRBV9 and TRBJ1-6, is as follows: DSGVTQTPKHLITATGQRVTLRCSPRSGDLSVYWYQQSLDQGLQFLIQYYNGEERAKGNILERFSAQQFPDLHSELNLSSLELGDSALYFCASSVGTGDNSPLHFGNGTRLTVT.